The present T cell receptor (beta chain) was sequenced within a study of OX40 agonist ivuxolimab in advanced cancers. Across the whole study: In this cohort, patients received ivuxolimab, an agonistic anti-OX40 (CD134) antibody. Study-level results: Individuals who were partial responders at 0.1-3.0 mg/kg had clonal expansion that ranked among the lowest. At 0.1 to 3.0 mg/kg and by week 6, CD4+ and CD8+ T cells in the blood had expanded clonally.

Prior autoimmune disease or systemic immunosuppression barred patients. Trimming at V came to 3 bases and at J to 6 bases, leaving 9 bases not matched to a gene. The CDR3 consists of 15 residues. Germline-derived CDR1 and CDR2 are SEHNR and FQNEAQ (reference sequence). Data came from immunoSEQ multiplex PCR; TCRdb stores just in-frame clones and leaves some out. The sample has tens of thousands of clones, more than 70% seen once. A word on this clone: The antigen is unknown.

Here the sequenced sample was CD4+ or CD8+ T cells sorted from blood, taken in a trial of the OX40 agonist ivuxolimab. This sequence was found in an adult with an advanced solid tumor such as melanoma, head and neck, liver or kidney cancer. The V and J genes are TRBV7-9 and TRBJ1-1, with TRBD1 matching 8 bases. CDR3 protein: CASSLLRQGSAEAFF. CDR3 DNA sequence: TGTGCCAGCAGCTTGCTTAGACAGGGGAGCGCTGAAGCTTTCTTT.